This T cell receptor beta chain was observed in a study of technical replicates of blood from several donors (dated by TCRdb to 2017 to 2019). Worth noting for this clone: Its antigen has not been determined. The input lacks base qualities; no much larger clone sits a single base away.

The library came from the immunoSEQ multiplex PCR assay. Imported from immuneACCESS, the table was reduced by TCRdb to in-frame sequences with V and J called. These copies leave out some clones; in studies compared against another copy, an unresolved V gene accounts for under half, and the cause of the remainder is not known. For this sample there are under 75,000 clones; around 88% appear just once. Roughly 5% of the sample comes from the top ten. From a lookup of the germline V gene, CDR1 and CDR2 are SGHAT and FQNNGV. Trimming accounts for 2 bases at V and 4 bases at J, while the number of junction bases matched to no gene is 7. From the cysteine through the phenylalanine, the CDR3 covers 16 amino acids. Kept here is only the CDR3 DNA, which spans 48 bases and is read in frame from base 1.

This clonotype was obtained from a human donor in good health. Some clones in this sample may be carry-over from other donors' samples. Rearrangement joined TRBV11-2 to TRBJ2-3, with 9 bases matching TRBD2. The sample was PBMCs. The nucleotide sequence reads as follows: TGTGCCAGCAGCTTAATAGGCGGGAGGGGGCCAGATACGCAGTATTTT. Its protein is CASSLIGGRGPDTQYF.